Presented here are 15 T cell receptor beta chains from one specimen sequenced in a study of CD4 T cells in relation to SARS-CoV-2 and coronaviruses. Profiled with immunoSEQ multiplex PCR; TCRdb holds only in-frame clones, not every one. There are around 41,000 clones in the sample; 75% to 90% occur only once, and 1% to 1.5% lies in the top ten. Antigens for these TCRs are unknown. Sequencing was performed on naive CD4+ T cells from PBMCs, cultured in vitro. Subset noted: naive CD4+ T cells isolated by negative enrichment. The receptors were sampled from an adult with COVID-19.

The V gene is TRBV10-3, the J gene TRBJ2-2; 12 bases are a match to TRBD1. The CDR3 covers 16 residues. Losses at the gene ends were 2 bases for V and 2 bases for J; bases not matched to a gene: 0. Germline CDR1 is ENHRY and CDR2 is SYGVKD. CDR3 residues: CAISEGTGGNTGELFF. In nucleotides, the CDR3 is TGTGCCATCAGTGAGGGGACAGGGGGCAACACCGGGGAGCTGTTTTTT.

This clone was found once. V usage is TRBV13 and J usage is TRBJ2-7, with D possibly being TRBD1 or TRBD2 (5 bases each). V lost 5 bases and J 2 bases, leaving 13 bases between the germline ends. Germline-derived CDR1 and CDR2 are PRHDT and FYEKMQ (reference sequence). This CDR3 is built from 14 residues. CDR3: CASSQRGPTYEQYF. The CDR3 nucleotides read TGTGCCAGCAGCCAGAGGGGTCCGACCTACGAGCAGTACTTC.

This clone came up a few times. Sequence at one end of the junction differs from germline and may be a read error. Here the CDR3 reads CASSQGGGWAREGTAF. CDR3 nucleotides: TGCGCCAGCAGCCAAGGCGGGGGGTGGGCCAGGGAGGGCACGGCCTTC. This sequence joins TRBV4-1 and TRBJ1-2, with D perhaps matching TRBD1 (5 bases). Germline CDR1 and CDR2: MGHRA and YSYEKL. The CDR3 runs to 16 residues.

The V gene is TRBV5-1, the J gene TRBJ2-4, with TRBD1 as a possible D gene (5 bases). The CDR3 is made up of 17 amino acids. Trimming took 7 bases from V and 2 from J, leaving 22 bases between them. Germline V lookup: CDR1 SGHRS, CDR2 YFSETQ. The CDR3 DNA reads TGCGCCAGCCGGGCTGTGTCAGGGATTGGGACCAAAAACATTCAGTACTTC. Encoded protein: CASRAVSGIGTKNIQYF.

The chain combines TRBV9 with TRBJ2-1, with 16 bases that match TRBD2. With V trimmed by 3 bases and J by 2 bases, 8 bases remained unmatched. This CDR3 is built from 19 residues. Germline V gene lookup returns CDR1 SGDLS and CDR2 YYNGEE. CDR3 amino acids: CASSAGTSGRAGTYNEQFF. The CDR3 bases are TGTGCCAGCAGCGCCGGGACTAGCGGGAGGGCCGGGACCTACAATGAGCAGTTCTTC.

This sequence joins TRBV6-5 and TRBJ2-7; 13 bases fit TRBD2. Germline V gene data show CDR1 as MNHEY and CDR2 as SVGAGI. This CDR3 contains 15 residues. V lost 6 bases and J lost 6; bases outside the gene matches: 8. CDR3 residues: CASRTTSGRTSEQYF. CDR3 nucleotides: TGTGCCAGCAGGACGACTAGCGGGAGGACGAGCGAGCAGTACTTC.

The rearrangement uses TRBV7-3 and TRBJ2-7; D remains ambiguous. Looked up from germline, CDR1 is SGHTA and CDR2 is FQGTGA. The CDR3 contains 13 residues. The ends were cut back, 4 bases at V and 6 bases at J, with 13 bases in the middle. CDR3 sequence: CASSSAQVGEQYF. Written as DNA, the CDR3 is TGTGCCAGCAGCTCGGCTCAGGTTGGCGAGCAGTACTTC.

This clone was recorded only once. V usage is TRBV2 and J usage is TRBJ2-1; TRBD2 matches 9 bases. The CDR3 consists of 15 residues. Germline V gene lookup returns CDR1 SNHLY and CDR2 FYNNEI. Losses at the gene ends were 3 bases for V and 6 bases for J; bases not matched to a gene: 6. CDR3 sequence (DNA): TGTGCCAGCAGTGATCTAGCGGGATTAAGCAATGAGCAGTTCTTC. Amino acid sequence: CASSDLAGLSNEQFF. The variable domain in full, with the rest retrieved from reference TRBV2 and TRBJ2-1, is EPEVTQTPSHQVTQMGQEVILRCVPISNHLYFYWYRQILGQKVEFLVSFYNNEISEKSEIFDDQFSVERPDGSNFTLKIRSTKLEDSAMYFCASSDLAGLSNEQFFGPGTRLTVL.

V and J are TRBV9 and TRBJ2-7, with 8 nucleotides matching TRBD1. V was pared by 3 bases and J by 5 bases, with 10 bases of the junction left unmatched. Germline assignment: CDR1 SGDLS and CDR2 YYNGEE. The CDR3 has 15 residues. The CDR3 here is CASSGTGFIAHEQYF. CDR3 bases: TGTGCCAGCAGCGGGACAGGGTTTATTGCCCACGAGCAGTACTTC.

The gene calls are TRBV29-1 and TRBJ2-2, with D perhaps matching TRBD2 (5 bases). Trimming removed 4 bases at V and 6 bases at J, with 9 bases between. The CDR3 covers 12 residues. Germline CDR1 is SQVTM and CDR2 is ANQGSEA. The DNA for the CDR3 is TGCAGCGTTGCCCGAGGGCCCGGGGAGCTGTTTTTT. It yields the protein CSVARGPGELFF.

The chain links TRBV6-2 or TRBV6-3 to TRBJ1-5, with D perhaps TRBD1 (5 bases). Germline CDR1 is MNHEY and CDR2 is SVGEGT. CDR3 length equals 16 residues. Trimming cost V 2 bases and J 9 bases, with 20 bases left between them. The CDR3 coding sequence is TGTGCCAGCAGTTACGCTGGTCAGGGAGGATTAACGCCCCAGCATTTT. Its protein product is CASSYAGQGGLTPQHF.

The chain joins TRBV24-1 to TRBJ2-3; D tentatively reads TRBD1 or TRBD2 (5 bases each). CDR3 length: 17 residues. Trimming took off 1 base at V and 1 base at J, with 14 bases between the two ends. Germline CDR1 KGHDR, CDR2 SFDVKD. CDR3 sequence reads: CATSDFELRGGTDTQYF. The CDR3 DNA reads TGTGCCACCAGTGATTTCGAACTTCGGGGCGGCACAGATACGCAGTATTTT.

This clone was detected a few times. The CDR3 spells CASSPSGRPDTQYF. The CDR3 nucleotides are TGTGCCAGCAGCCCCAGCGGGAGACCAGATACGCAGTATTTT. The rearrangement links TRBV7-9 to TRBJ2-3, with 8 bases fitting TRBD2. V dropped 5 bases and J dropped 4; count of bases not matched to a gene: 5. There are 14 residues in the CDR3. The germline CDR1 and CDR2 sequences are SEHNR and FQNEAQ (reference sequence).

The chain carries TRBV6-5 and TRBJ2-5, with TRBD1 as a possible D gene (6 bases). CDR1 and CDR2 (germline): MNHEY, SVGAGI. The CDR3 is made up of 12 amino acids. Trimming removed 6 bases from V and 5 bases from J, with 10 bases in between. In nucleotides, the CDR3 is TGTGCCAGCAGACAGGGTAGGGAGACCCAGTACTTC. Amino acid sequence: CASRQGRETQYF.

The chain couples TRBV24-1 to TRBJ2-3; 7 bases align to TRBD1. The CDR3 spans 15 residues. Trimming at V came to 4 bases and at J to 4 bases, leaving 7 bases not matched to a gene. Germline values: CDR1 KGHDR, CDR2 SFDVKD. CDR3 region: CATSDTTGVADTQYF. Written as DNA, the CDR3 is TGTGCCACCAGTGACACTACAGGGGTGGCAGATACGCAGTATTTT.